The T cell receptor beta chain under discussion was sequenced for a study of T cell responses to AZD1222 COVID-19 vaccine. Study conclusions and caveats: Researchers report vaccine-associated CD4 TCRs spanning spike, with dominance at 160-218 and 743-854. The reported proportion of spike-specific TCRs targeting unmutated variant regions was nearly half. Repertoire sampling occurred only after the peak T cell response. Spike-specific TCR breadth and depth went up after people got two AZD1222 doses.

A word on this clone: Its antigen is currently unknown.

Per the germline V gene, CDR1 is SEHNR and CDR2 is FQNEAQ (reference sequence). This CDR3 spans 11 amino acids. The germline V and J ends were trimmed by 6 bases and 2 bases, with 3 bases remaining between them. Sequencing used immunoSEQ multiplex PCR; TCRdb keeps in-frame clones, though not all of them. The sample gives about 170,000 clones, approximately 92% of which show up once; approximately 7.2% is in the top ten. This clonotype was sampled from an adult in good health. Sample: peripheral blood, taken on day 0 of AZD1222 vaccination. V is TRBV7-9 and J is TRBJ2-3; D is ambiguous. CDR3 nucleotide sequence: TGTGCCAGCAGGTACACAGATACGCAGTATTTT. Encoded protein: CASRYTDTQYF.